The 32 T cell receptor beta chains below come from one sample, sequenced in a study of blood T cell repertoires in COVID-19. Repertoires were generated with immunoSEQ multiplex PCR, while TCRdb's copy carries only in-frame clones and drops some. The sample has over 150,000 clones, 77% seen once. Sequencing was carried out using peripheral blood. These receptor sequences come from a man aged 70 or older with acute or convalescent COVID-19.

This chain joins TRBV28 and TRBJ1-4; no reliable D call. This CDR3 comprises 16 residues. Trimming shortened V by 3 bases and J by 8 bases, and 19 bases separated the two germline ends. Germline values: CDR1 MDHEN, CDR2 SYDVKM. CDR3 region: CASSFGGRGVGEKLFF. For the CDR3, the DNA is TGTGCCAGCAGTTTTGGCGGGCGCGGGGTAGGAGAAAAACTGTTTTTT.

The rearrangement uses TRBV7-9 and TRBJ1-4, with 8 nucleotides matching TRBD1. CDR1 is SEHNR and CDR2 is FQNEAQ in the germline V gene (reference sequence). The length of the CDR3 is 17 residues. J was trimmed by 0 bases and V by 6 bases; bases with no gene match: 9. Here the CDR3 DNA reads TGTGCCAGCAGTACACAGGGGGAGCCACCAACTAATGAAAAACTGTTTTTT. As protein: CASSTQGEPPTNEKLFF.

The chain combines TRBV6-5 with TRBJ2-7; the match to TRBD1 covers 8 bases. CDR3 length equals 12 residues. Germline CDR1 reads MNHEY; CDR2 reads SVGAGI. V was pared by 6 bases and J by 3 bases, with 1 base of the junction left unmatched. DNA for the CDR3: TGTGCCAGCAGCGGACAGGGCTACGAGCAGTACTTC. The encoded protein is CASSGQGYEQYF.

The chain joins TRBV7-6 to TRBJ1-5, with D perhaps TRBD1 (5 bases). The V end was cut by 1 base, the J end by 4 bases, with 11 bases between. This CDR3 has 15 amino acids. From germline, CDR1 is SGHVS and CDR2 FNYEAQ. In nucleotides, the CDR3 is TGTGCCAGCAGCTTAGAGGCGGGGGGAAATCAGCCCCAGCATTTT. This translates into CASSLEAGGNQPQHF.

This rearrangement joins TRBV4-3 to TRBJ2-7, with D maybe TRBD2 (6 bases). Trimming took 4 bases from V and 0 from J, leaving 10 bases between them. The CDR3 runs to 14 residues. Germline values: CDR1 LGHNA, CDR2 YSLEER. DNA of the CDR3: TGCGCCAGCAGCCGTGGGACTGGCTCCTACGAGCAGTACTTC. The encoded protein is CASSRGTGSYEQYF.

The J gene is TRBJ1-5, the V gene TRBV6-5; tentatively, D is TRBD1 (5 bases). V was shortened by 7 bases and J by 3 bases, with 16 bases between the two germline ends. CDR1 and CDR2 from the germline V gene are MNHEY and SVGAGI. This CDR3 comprises 15 residues. As DNA, the CDR3 is TGTGCCAGCAAGGTCCAGGACAAAAACAATCAGCCCCAGCATTTT. It codes for CASKVQDKNNQPQHF.

This clone appeared a single time. CDR3 region: CASRHSSGGLRDTQYF. Written as DNA, the CDR3 is TGTGCCAGTAGGCATTCTAGCGGGGGCCTTAGGGATACGCAGTATTTT. The chain has TRBV19 and TRBJ2-3; 10 nucleotides line up with TRBD2. The CDR3 covers 16 residues. Germline CDR1 LNHDA, CDR2 SQIVND (reference sequence). The V and J ends lost 6 bases and 6 bases, in that order; junction bases with no gene match: 12.

This clone has only a few counts. This sequence joins TRBV14 and TRBJ2-3; D is possibly TRBD1 (6 bases). The germline V and J ends were trimmed by 5 bases and 6 bases, with 12 bases remaining between them. From germline, CDR1 is SGHDN and CDR2 FVKESK. The CDR3 is made up of 13 amino acids. CDR3 region: CASSFLGADTQYF. The CDR3 coding sequence is TGTGCCAGCAGCTTCCTGGGGGCCGATACGCAGTATTTT.

This clone was observed once. The chain recombines TRBV2 with TRBJ1-2; TRBD1 is a possible D gene (6 bases). Germline loops: CDR1 SNHLY, CDR2 FYNNEI. V was shortened by 4 bases and J by 3 bases, with 12 bases between the two germline ends. The CDR3 loop spans 14 amino acids. The CDR3 protein is CASSVSGVDYGYTF. CDR3 in DNA: TGTGCCAGCAGTGTTTCAGGGGTTGACTATGGCTACACCTTC.

This clone was seen a single time. J is TRBJ2-7 and V is TRBV3-1 (or the pseudogene TRBV3-2), with TRBD2 matching 7 bases. Trimming removed 5 bases from V and 3 bases from J; junction bases left unmatched: 1. This CDR3 has 12 amino acids. CDR1 LGHDT and CDR2 YNNKEL come from the germline V gene (reference sequence). CDR3 nucleotide sequence: TGTGCCAGCAGCAGCGGGATCTACGAGCAGTACTTC. Protein sequence: CASSSGIYEQYF.

The chain joins TRBV11-1 to TRBJ2-3; 9 nucleotides agree with TRBD2. The CDR3 covers 16 residues. J was trimmed by 3 bases and V by 4 bases; bases with no gene match: 8. Germline CDR1 is SGHAT and CDR2 is FQDESV (reference sequence). The CDR3 DNA sequence: TGTGCCAGCAGCTCCGGAGTAGCGGGAGAAACAGATACGCAGTATTTT. As protein: CASSSGVAGETDTQYF.

The V call is TRBV7-2, the J call TRBJ2-1; TRBD1 is a possible D gene (5 bases). The CDR3 length is 12 residues. From germline, CDR1 is SGHTA and CDR2 FQGNSA. Trimming pared 4 bases from V and 9 bases from J, leaving 10 bases between. The CDR3, as DNA: TGTGCCAGCAGCTCCAGGGTTGGTGAGCAGTTCTTC. This encodes CASSSRVGEQFF.

This clone was detected a few times. This chain connects TRBV18 to TRBJ2-7; D is undetermined. Trimming took off 3 bases at V and 3 bases at J, with 12 bases between the two ends. From germline, CDR1 is KGHSH and CDR2 LQKENI. This CDR3 comprises 14 residues. This CDR3 reads CASSPRHLLYEQYF. The CDR3 DNA sequence: TGTGCCAGCTCACCGCGACATCTCCTCTACGAGCAGTACTTC. The full variable domain, rest sourced from reference TRBV18 and TRBJ2-7, is NAGVMQNPRHLVRRRGQEARLRCSPMKGHSHVYWYRQLPEEGLKFMVYLQKENIIDESGMPKERFSAEFPKEGPSILRIQQVVRGDSAAYFCASSPRHLLYEQYFGPGTRLTVT.

The V call is TRBV21-1, the J call TRBJ2-5; the DNA was not compared with TRBD2, the D call given in the table. TRBV21-1 is recorded as a pseudogene. The CDR3 has 15 residues. The CDR3 protein is CASPPTSGGQETQYF. CDR3 nucleotide sequence: TGTGCCAGCCCCCCGACTAGCGGGGGACAAGAGACCCAGTACTTC.

This chain uses TRBV7-6 with TRBJ1-5; TRBD1 might be the D (6 bases). V was pared by 1 base and J by 4 bases, with 14 bases between. This CDR3 has 16 residues. The germline V gene has CDR1 SGHVS and CDR2 FNYEAQ. The CDR3 region has the DNA TGTGCCAGCAGCTTAGGGGGTGACAGGAGAAATCAGCCCCAGCATTTT. Protein sequence: CASSLGGDRRNQPQHF. The whole variable domain, remainder taken from reference TRBV7-6 and TRBJ1-5, is GAGVSQSPRYKVTKRGQDVALRCDPISGHVSLYWYRQALGQGPEFLTYFNYEAQQDKSGLPNDRFSAERPEGSISTLTIQRTEQRDSAMYRCASSLGGDRRNQPQHFGDGTRLSIL.

This clone has only one observation. This chain links TRBV11-2 with TRBJ2-2, with D unclear. There are 16 residues in the CDR3. V was shortened by 1 base and J by 0 bases, with 9 bases between the two germline ends. CDR1 and CDR2 (germline): SGHAT, FQNNGV. CDR3: CASSLGSRSNTGELFF. CDR3 bases: TGTGCCAGCAGCTTAGGTAGTAGATCGAACACCGGGGAGCTGTTTTTT.

This chain uses TRBV7-2 with TRBJ2-3; D unresolved. V dropped 4 bases and J dropped 3 bases, with 5 bases sitting between them. Germline V gives CDR1 SGHTA, CDR2 FQGNSA. The CDR3 consists of 12 residues. The DNA for the CDR3 is TGTGCCAGCAGCTCAGTAACAGATACGCAGTATTTT. It translates to CASSSVTDTQYF.

The chain uses TRBV9 and TRBJ2-1; D not certain. The CDR3 runs 13 residues. The V end was cut by 0 bases, the J end by 3 bases, with 4 bases between. Germline V lookup: CDR1 SGDLS, CDR2 YYNGEE. The CDR3 reads CASSVALYNEQFF. CDR3 DNA: TGTGCCAGCAGCGTAGCTCTCTACAATGAGCAGTTCTTC.

The V gene is TRBV5-1, the J gene TRBJ1-5, with D tentatively TRBD1 (5 bases). Germline CDR1 SGHRS, CDR2 YFSETQ. V lost 3 bases and J 1 base, leaving 14 bases between the germline ends. The CDR3 length is 16 residues. CDR3 residues: CASSWGEIGSNQPQHF. For the CDR3, the DNA is TGCGCCAGCAGCTGGGGGGAGATTGGGAGCAATCAGCCCCAGCATTTT.

The genes are TRBV27 and TRBJ2-3; TRBD2 is a possible D gene (5 bases). Between the trimmed V and J ends, which lost 8 bases and 7 bases, there was a span of 16 bases. Germline V gene lookup returns CDR1 MNHEY and CDR2 SMNVEV (reference sequence). The CDR3 covers 13 residues. CDR3 coding DNA: TGTGCCAGCTCCAACACGGGGTTGAATACGCAGTATTTT. This sequence encodes CASSNTGLNTQYF.

The rearrangement uses TRBV5-1 and TRBJ2-5, with D possibly matching TRBD1 (6 bases). Germline V gene sequence: CDR1 SGHRS, CDR2 YFSETQ. Trimming left V 2 bases short and J 4 bases short, with 18 bases between. The CDR3 has 16 amino acids. The CDR3 DNA sequence: TGCGCCAGCAGCTTACACCCCACTGAAGGGGGAGAGACCCAGTACTTC. Translating it yields CASSLHPTEGGETQYF.

This clone occurred a few times. CDR3 nucleotides: TGTGCCAGCAGCTTAATTCGCGGGGCGGGGGAGACCCAGTACTTC. Translated: CASSLIRGAGETQYF. The chain uses TRBV11-2 and TRBJ2-5; tentative D call: TRBD2 (6 bases). V was pared by 2 bases and J by 5 bases, with 15 bases between. CDR1 is SGHAT, CDR2 FQNNGV, per germline. This CDR3 region has 15 residues.

Concerning this clone itself: Other DNA sequences from this sample encode an identical CDR3 as well. CDR3 sequence reads: CSARTGLNTEAFF. CDR3 in DNA: TGCAGCGCCAGGACAGGGCTGAACACTGAAGCTTTCTTT. The rearrangement links TRBV29-1 to TRBJ1-1; TRBD1 agrees at 8 bases. The V gene end was trimmed by 7 bases and the J gene end by 0 bases; junction bases not matched to a gene: 4. From germline, CDR1 is SQVTM and CDR2 ANQGSEA. The CDR3 is made up of 13 amino acids.

The V and J genes are TRBV18 and TRBJ2-5, with 12 bases matching TRBD1. Germline loops: CDR1 KGHSH, CDR2 LQKENI. V dropped 3 bases and J dropped 5; count of bases not matched to a gene: 7. The CDR3 runs to 16 residues. The CDR3 is CASSPGQGAKGETQYF. CDR3 DNA sequence: TGTGCCAGCTCACCGGGACAGGGGGCGAAGGGGGAGACCCAGTACTTC.

The chain recombines TRBV5-1 with TRBJ2-1, with TRBD1 matching 7 bases. The CDR3 has 16 residues. Germline CDR1 and CDR2: SGHRS and YFSETQ. Germline trimming cut 1 base from V and 6 bases from J; bases unmatched to any gene: 10. For the CDR3, the DNA is TGCGCCAGCAGCTTGCCACAGGGGTTTACGGTCAATGAGCAGTTCTTC. Residues: CASSLPQGFTVNEQFF.

The chain couples TRBV7-9 to TRBJ1-1; D may be TRBD1 (5 bases). V dropped 3 bases and J dropped 1 base, with 9 bases sitting between them. CDR1 and CDR2 (germline): SEHNR, FQNEAQ (reference sequence). The CDR3 runs to 14 residues. CDR3 amino acids: CASSFVQGNTEAFF. The CDR3 region has the DNA TGTGCCAGCAGCTTTGTTCAGGGGAACACTGAAGCTTTCTTT.

V and J are TRBV4-2 and TRBJ2-2; D gene ambiguous. This CDR3 is 15 amino acids long. Trimming removed 1 base from V and 3 bases from J, with 9 bases in between. Per germline, CDR1 LGHNA and CDR2 YNFKEQ. The CDR3 protein is CASSQAGRYTGELFF. The CDR3 region has the DNA TGTGCCAGCAGCCAAGCAGGCAGATACACCGGGGAGCTGTTTTTT.

V gene TRBV12-3 or TRBV12-4 combines with J gene TRBJ1-2; D might be TRBD1 (6 bases). The CDR3 is made up of 13 amino acids. Trimming left V 5 bases short and J 7 bases short, with 14 bases between. CDR3 DNA: TGTGCCAGCAGTCCCGGACAGATTGGTGGCTACACCTTC. It specifies CASSPGQIGGYTF.

The gene calls are TRBV2 and TRBJ1-2; TRBD1 agrees at 8 bases. Germline CDR1 is SNHLY and CDR2 is FYNNEI. The CDR3 runs 13 residues. V was clipped by 4 bases and J by 4 bases; unmatched bases: 2. CDR3 sequence: CASSVGQGYGYTF. The CDR3 nucleotides are TGTGCCAGCAGTGTAGGACAGGGCTATGGCTACACCTTC.

The chain carries TRBV11-2 and TRBJ2-3; TRBD2 might be the D (6 bases). The V gene lost 2 bases and the J gene lost 2 bases, with 8 bases spanning the gap. The germline V gene encodes CDR1 SGHAT and CDR2 FQNNGV. The CDR3 is made up of 14 amino acids. In DNA form, the CDR3 reads TGTGCCAGCAGCTTACGCGGGAACACAGATACGCAGTATTTT. Its translation is CASSLRGNTDTQYF.

The chain links TRBV6-2 or TRBV6-3 to TRBJ1-5; D not resolved. The CDR3 is 13 amino acids. The germline V and J ends were trimmed by 4 bases and 6 bases, with 10 bases remaining between them. Germline V gene sequence: CDR1 MNHEY, CDR2 SVGEGT. CDR3 protein: CASSWGGAQPQHF. The CDR3 DNA follows: TGTGCCAGCAGTTGGGGAGGCGCTCAGCCCCAGCATTTT.

This clone has only a few counts. The chain joins TRBV6-1 to TRBJ2-6; tentative D call: TRBD1 (5 bases). With 0 bases removed from V and 0 bases from J, the gap between germline ends came to 15 bases. Germline values: CDR1 MNHNS, CDR2 SASEGT. This CDR3 contains 19 residues. CDR3 residues: CASSEATFLTDSGANVLTF. CDR3 nucleotides: TGTGCCAGCAGTGAAGCCACTTTCTTGACAGACTCTGGGGCCAACGTCCTGACTTTC.